Listed below are T cell receptor beta chains from one sample, sequenced in a study of T cells in tumors after PD-1 blockade. Clones were sequenced by immunoSEQ multiplex PCR, and TCRdb holds only the in-frame ones, with some missing. The repertoire holds 5,000 or so clones, 65% to 80% seen once, with around 5.2% in the top ten. Sequenced material: tumor tissue, taken before anti-PD-1 treatment. Receptors were obtained from a human donor with basal cell carcinoma. CDR3s include the opening cysteine and the closing phenylalanine or tryptophan. Fields, in order: V gene, J gene, D gene, clone size, CDR3 DNA, CDR3 protein. The D gene is left open where the match is weak. Some rows have no size entry. The others give once, few or many, or a class for an expanded clone.

V: TRBV10-1; J: TRBJ2-7; D: -; size: -; DNA: TGCGCCAGCAGTGGCAGGGACCTGAGGGAGCAGTACTTC; CDR3: CASSGRDLREQYF
V: TRBV13; J: TRBJ1-2; D: TRBD1; size: -; DNA: TGTGCCAGCAGCTTAGGGACAGGGGCAGGCAACTATGGCTACACCTTC; CDR3: CASSLGTGAGNYGYTF
V: TRBV5-1; J: TRBJ2-1; D: -; size: -; DNA: TGCGCCAGCAGCTCCCAGGGGGGGGCCTACAATGAGCAGTTCTTC; CDR3: CASSSQGGAYNEQFF
V: TRBV3-1/TRBV3-2; J: TRBJ1-2; D: TRBD1; size: -; DNA: TGTGCCAGCAGCCAAAGGACAGGGGAAGGGGGCTACACCTTC; CDR3: CASSQRTGEGGYTF
V: TRBV7-9; J: TRBJ1-1; D: TRBD1; size: -; DNA: TGTGCCAGCAGCGGGACAGGGAAGAACACTGAAGCTTTCTTT; CDR3: CASSGTGKNTEAFF
V: TRBV19; J: TRBJ2-2; D: TRBD1; size: -; DNA: TGTGCCAGTAGACAGGGGGCGAGCACCGGGGAGCTGTTTTTT; CDR3: CASRQGASTGELFF
V: TRBV4-1; J: TRBJ2-7; D: -; size: -; DNA: TGCGCCAGCAGCCAAGTAGTCGGGGCGGAGGGTAGGTTGGGGCAGTACTTC; CDR3: CASSQVVGAEGRLGQYF
V: TRBV5-6; J: TRBJ2-5; D: -; size: -; DNA: TGTGCCAGCAGCTCATGGACTCGGCGGGAGACCCAGTACTTC; CDR3: CASSSWTRRETQYF
V: TRBV5-3; J: TRBJ2-5; D: TRBD1; size: -; DNA: TGTGCCAGAAGCACACGACAGGGGCAAGAGACCCAGTACTTC; CDR3: CARSTRQGQETQYF
V: TRBV6-5; J: TRBJ2-7; D: TRBD1; size: once; DNA: TGTGCCAGCAGTTACGCACAGGGGGCGTCGGGGGAGCAGTACTTC; CDR3: CASSYAQGASGEQYF
V: TRBV28; J: TRBJ2-5; D: -; size: -; DNA: TGTGCCAGCAGTTTAAGGGCGGGAAGACAAGAGACCCAGTACTTC; CDR3: CASSLRAGRQETQYF
V: TRBV6-5; J: TRBJ1-3; D: -; size: -; DNA: TGTGCCAGCAGTTACTCGGCGTCTGCTGGAAACACCATATATTTT; CDR3: CASSYSASAGNTIYF
V: TRBV9; J: TRBJ2-2; D: TRBD1; size: once; DNA: TGTGCCAGCAGCGTAGTTACAGGGGGCGCCGGCGGGGAGCTGTTTTTT; CDR3: CASSVVTGGAGGELFF
V: TRBV27; J: TRBJ1-2; D: TRBD1; size: few; DNA: TGTGCCAGCAGTTCAGACAGGGGGCAAGGCTATGGCTACACCTTC; CDR3: CASSSDRGQGYGYTF
V: TRBV11-3; J: TRBJ2-1; D: -; size: once; DNA: TGTGCCAGCCAGAGGCAAAGCAATGAGCAGTTCTTC; CDR3: CASQRQSNEQFF
V: TRBV6-5; J: TRBJ2-7; D: -; size: -; DNA: TGTGCCAGCAGGAACGGCCTGAGACACGAGCAGTACTTC; CDR3: CASRNGLRHEQYF
V: TRBV9; J: TRBJ1-1; D: TRBD1; size: once; DNA: TGTGCCAGCAGCCCAGACAGGGGTACTGAAGCTTTCTTT; CDR3: CASSPDRGTEAFF
V: TRBV11-3; J: TRBJ1-3; D: -; size: once; DNA: TGTGCCAGCAGCTTAGAAATGTCGTTCTCTGGAAACACCATATATTTT; CDR3: CASSLEMSFSGNTIYF